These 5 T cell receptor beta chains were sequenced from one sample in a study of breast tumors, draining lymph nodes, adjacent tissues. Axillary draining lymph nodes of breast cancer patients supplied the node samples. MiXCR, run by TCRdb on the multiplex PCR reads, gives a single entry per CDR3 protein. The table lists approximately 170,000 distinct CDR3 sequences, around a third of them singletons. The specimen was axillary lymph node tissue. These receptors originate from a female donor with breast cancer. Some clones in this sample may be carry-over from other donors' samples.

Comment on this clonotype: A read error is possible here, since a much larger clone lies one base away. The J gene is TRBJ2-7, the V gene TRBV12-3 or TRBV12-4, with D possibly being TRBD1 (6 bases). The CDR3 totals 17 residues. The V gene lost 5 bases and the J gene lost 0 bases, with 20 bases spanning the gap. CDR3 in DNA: TGTGCCAGCAGTGGAACCGGGACACCTCACGCCTCCTACGAGCAGTACTTC. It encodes CASSGTGTPHASYEQYF.

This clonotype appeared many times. CDR3 loop: CASSSRGPGRRIYEQYF. CDR3 coding DNA: TGTGCCAGCAGCTCAAGGGGGCCAGGGAGAAGGATCTACGAGCAGTACTTC. The rearrangement joins TRBV11-2 to TRBJ2-7, with TRBD1 matching 7 bases. Germline assignment: CDR1 SGHAT and CDR2 FQNNGV. The J segment lost 3 bases and the V segment lost 4 bases, leaving 15 bases of the junction unmatched. The CDR3 sequence is 17 residues long.

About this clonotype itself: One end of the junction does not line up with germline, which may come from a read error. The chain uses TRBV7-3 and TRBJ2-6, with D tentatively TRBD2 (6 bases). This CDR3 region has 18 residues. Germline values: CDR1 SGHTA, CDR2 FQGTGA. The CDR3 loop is CASSSTGTGVPGANGLTF. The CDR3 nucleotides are TGTGCCAGCAGCTCGACCGGGACGGGGGTGCCTGGGGCCAACGGCCTGACTTTC.

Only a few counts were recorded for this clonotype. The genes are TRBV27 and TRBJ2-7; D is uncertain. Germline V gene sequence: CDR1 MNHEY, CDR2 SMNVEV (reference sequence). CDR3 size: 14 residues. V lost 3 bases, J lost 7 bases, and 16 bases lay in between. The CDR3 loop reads CASSFRSPAGEQYF. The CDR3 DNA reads TGTGCCAGCAGTTTCCGAAGTCCCGCCGGGGAGCAGTACTTC.

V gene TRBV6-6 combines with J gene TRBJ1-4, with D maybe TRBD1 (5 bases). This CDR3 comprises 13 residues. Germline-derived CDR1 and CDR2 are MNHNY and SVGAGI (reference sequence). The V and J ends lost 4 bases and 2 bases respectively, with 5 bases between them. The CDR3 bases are TGTGCCAGCAGTTGGGGGACTAATGAAAAACTGTTTTTT. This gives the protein CASSWGTNEKLFF.